The 22 T cell receptor beta chains below were found in one sample sequenced in a study of blood T cells in healthy people across ages. Then a second PCR, running about 6 to 12 cycles, was carried out with a sample-barcoded 5' primer and a J-beta primer mix. TCRdb redid the calling of the 5' RACE reads with MiXCR, one entry per CDR3 protein. The data hold around 800,000 distinct CDR3 sequences, with under 30% observed a single time. Another study also made use of these data, one on T cells of mothers and their children.

Sample: blood. Every receptor here comes from a boy between 10 and 17 years old in good health.

This clonotype was detected a few times. The chain carries TRBV14 and TRBJ2-4, with D perhaps TRBD1 or TRBD2 (7 bases each). This CDR3 has 17 residues. Germline V gene data show CDR1 as SGHDN and CDR2 as FVKESK. V lost 4 bases to trimming and J lost 0 bases, with 16 bases between them. The CDR3 coding sequence is TGTGCCAGCAGCCCGTCGACAGGGACTAAAGCCAAAAACATTCAGTACTTC. Protein sequence: CASSPSTGTKAKNIQYF.

The chain couples TRBV7-8 to TRBJ1-2; D is unresolved. Germline CDR1 is SGHVS and CDR2 is FQNEAQ. Trimming pared 1 base from V and 8 bases from J, leaving 5 bases between. The CDR3 has 11 amino acids. CDR3 nucleotide sequence: TGTGCCAGCAGCTTAGGCTGGGGCTACACCTTC. It encodes CASSLGWGYTF.

V gene TRBV4-2 combines with J gene TRBJ2-5; 12 nucleotides match TRBD1. V was clipped by 1 base and J by 6 bases; unmatched bases: 9. The CDR3 totals 17 residues. The germline CDR1 and CDR2 sequences are LGHNA and YNFKEQ. Here the CDR3 reads CASSQGWDRGREKTQYF. DNA of the CDR3: TGTGCCAGCAGCCAAGGCTGGGACAGGGGGCGCGAAAAGACCCAGTACTTC.

The rearrangement joins TRBV28 to TRBJ2-5; a possible D gene is TRBD1 (6 bases). V was shortened by 6 bases and J by 3 bases, with 17 bases between the two germline ends. The CDR3 covers 15 residues. Germline V gene sequence: CDR1 MDHEN, CDR2 SYDVKM. DNA of the CDR3: TGTGCCAGCAGCCCACCCACAGGGAATGAAGAGACCCAGTACTTC. It translates to CASSPPTGNEETQYF.

The V and J genes are TRBV28 and TRBJ2-7; D is possibly TRBD1 or TRBD2 (6 bases each). The CDR3 runs 13 residues. Germline V gene sequence: CDR1 MDHEN, CDR2 SYDVKM. The V gene lost 9 bases and the J gene lost 0 bases, with 12 bases spanning the gap. CDR3 loop: CASHGGASYEQYF. In DNA form, the CDR3 reads TGTGCCAGTCACGGGGGCGCCTCCTACGAGCAGTACTTC.

This clonotype was detected ten times or more. The V and J genes are TRBV10-3 and TRBJ2-7; the D gene is possibly TRBD1 (8 bases). The ends were cut back, 8 bases at V and 6 bases at J, with 17 bases in the middle. The CDR3 extends over 13 amino acids. Germline V gene sequence: CDR1 ENHRY, CDR2 SYGVKD. The CDR3 sequence: CAIGATGEGEQYF. The CDR3 DNA follows: TGTGCCATCGGGGCGACAGGGGAGGGCGAGCAGTACTTC.

This clonotype has more than one count but fewer than ten. The rearrangement joins TRBV7-2 to TRBJ2-5; D tentatively reads TRBD1 or TRBD2 (6 bases each). V was clipped by 6 bases and J by 2 bases, with 13 bases between them. Germline V gives CDR1 SGHTA, CDR2 FQGNSA. This CDR3 comprises 14 residues. CDR3 in amino acids: CASRLRGVQETQYF. The CDR3 DNA sequence: TGTGCCAGCAGACTTAGGGGGGTTCAAGAGACCCAGTACTTC. The full variable domain, its missing parts supplied by reference TRBV7-2 and TRBJ2-5, is GAGVSQSPSNKVTEKGKDVELRCDPISGHTALYWYRQSLGQGLEFLIYFQGNSAPDKSGLPSDRFSAERTGGSVSTLTIQRTQQEDSAVYLCASRLRGVQETQYFGPGTRLLVL.

This clonotype came up a few times. The chain links TRBV5-1 to TRBJ2-7; 9 positions match TRBD2. The CDR3 covers 14 residues. The V segment lost 0 bases and the J segment 6 bases; nucleotides outside the gene matches: 4. Germline V gene lookup returns CDR1 SGHRS and CDR2 YFSETQ. The CDR3 loop reads CASSLGSGGSEQYF. The CDR3 DNA reads TGCGCCAGCAGCTTGGGTAGCGGGGGTTCCGAGCAGTACTTC.

This clonotype was found a few times. The chain employs TRBV7-9 and TRBJ2-5; D perhaps matches TRBD2 (5 bases). Matching the DNA end better, TRBJ2-1 makes the J call doubtful. There are 16 residues in the CDR3. Looked up from germline, CDR1 is SEHNR and CDR2 is FQNEAQ (reference sequence). The CDR3 region is CASSRLRAGGRNEQFF. The CDR3 bases are TGTGCCAGCAGCCGCTTGCGAGCCGGAGGACGTAATGAGCAGTTCTTC.

V usage is TRBV29-1 and J usage is TRBJ2-7; D gene unclear. Trimming pared 0 bases from V and 3 bases from J, leaving 15 bases between. The CDR3 has 15 residues. Germline loops: CDR1 SQVTM, CDR2 ANQGSEA. CDR3 sequence: CSVEDLCDEDYEQYF. The CDR3 nucleotides are TGCAGCGTTGAAGATCTTTGTGACGAAGACTACGAGCAGTACTTC.

The chain is built from TRBV28 and TRBJ2-5, with D possibly matching TRBD2 (5 bases). Judging by the DNA end, TRBJ2-1 fits better; the J call may be wrong. The CDR3 spans 14 residues. Germline loops: CDR1 MDHEN, CDR2 SYDVKM. The chain's CDR3 is CASSTGPRRYEQFF. The CDR3 region has the DNA TGTGCCAGCAGCACCGGTCCTAGGAGGTATGAGCAGTTCTTC.

V gene TRBV7-8 combines with J gene TRBJ1-2; the D is unclear. The CDR3 extends over 14 amino acids. V gave up 0 bases and J gave up 8 bases, with 13 bases separating them. CDR1 and CDR2 (germline): SGHVS, FQNEAQ. CDR3 DNA sequence: TGTGCCAGCAGCTTAGCTTCCGGGAAGGAAGGCTACACCTTC. Protein: CASSLASGKEGYTF.

With respect to this clonotype: At one boundary the junction diverges from the germline segment, which might be a read error. This chain links TRBV9 with TRBJ2-5, with a tentative D call TRBD2 (8 bases). The tail of the sequence fits TRBJ2-1 better, so the J call may be wrong. The CDR3 has 15 amino acids. From germline, CDR1 is SGDLS and CDR2 YYNGEE. This CDR3 is CAGSPREGAGNEQFF. The CDR3 DNA reads as TGTGCCGGCAGCCCCCGGGAGGGGGCGGGAAATGAGCAGTTCTTC.

This CDR3 is CASSQVGRQASNQPQHF. The CDR3 DNA reads as TGTGCCAGCAGCCAAGTCGGCCGGCAGGCGAGCAATCAGCCCCAGCATTTT. V and J are TRBV4-2 and TRBJ1-5, with D unclear. The germline V gene has CDR1 LGHNA and CDR2 YNFKEQ. CDR3 size: 17 residues. The V gene lost 1 base and the J gene lost 1 base, with 14 bases spanning the gap.

This clonotype has more than one count but fewer than ten. Relative to the germline gene, one junction end is altered; a read error may explain this. The chain joins TRBV3-1 to TRBJ2-5, with D hard to call. In germline, CDR1 is LGHDT, CDR2 YNNKEL (reference sequence). There are 11 residues in the CDR3. CDR3 in DNA: TGTGCCAGCAGCCAAGGAGAGGCCCAGTACTTC. It yields the protein CASSQGEAQYF.

In this sample, this clonotype turned up a few times. This chain connects TRBV20-1 to TRBJ2-5; D possibly uses TRBD1 or TRBD2 (5 bases each). Germline values: CDR1 DFQATT, CDR2 SNEGSKA (reference sequence). The CDR3 is 14 residues long. Trimming left V 0 bases short and J 1 base short, with 9 bases between. CDR3 loop: CSARDWDAQETQYF. CDR3 bases: TGCAGTGCTAGAGATTGGGACGCCCAAGAGACCCAGTACTTC.

In its sample, this clonotype was seen a few times. This chain links TRBV7-9 with TRBJ2-1; 14 nucleotides line up with TRBD2. This CDR3 region has 13 residues. With V trimmed by 10 bases and J by 7 bases, 3 bases remained unmatched. Per germline, CDR1 SEHNR and CDR2 FQNEAQ (reference sequence). The CDR3 protein is CATGLAGGNEQFF. In nucleotides, the CDR3 is TGTGCCACTGGACTAGCGGGGGGTAATGAGCAGTTCTTC.

The chain has TRBV20-1 and TRBJ1-6, with D perhaps matching TRBD1 (6 bases). The V gene's germline CDR1 is DFQATT and CDR2 SNEGSKA (reference sequence). The V end was cut by 1 base, the J end by 9 bases, with 13 bases between. This CDR3 contains 14 residues. The CDR3, as DNA: TGCAGTGCTAGAGCGGGGGGCGGAGGTTCACCCCTCCACTTT. The encoded protein is CSARAGGGGSPLHF.

The rearrangement links TRBV5-1 to TRBJ2-2; 8 bases fit TRBD1. CDR1 SGHRS and CDR2 YFSETQ come from the germline V gene. V was clipped by 4 bases and J by 5 bases; unmatched bases: 7. The CDR3 runs 15 residues. CDR3 amino acids: CASSTDRGVTGELFF. The CDR3 DNA sequence: TGCGCCAGCAGCACAGACAGGGGTGTGACCGGGGAGCTGTTTTTT.

There are a few counts of this clonotype. The chain employs TRBV7-6 and TRBJ1-3; D possibly corresponds to TRBD1 (5 bases). Trimming cost V 8 bases and J 2 bases, with 19 bases left between them. From germline, CDR1 is SGHVS and CDR2 FNYEAQ. This CDR3 contains 16 residues. The CDR3 DNA follows: TGTGCCAGCCGCGGCAGATCAGGGCCCACTGGAAACACCATATATTTT. Translation gives CASRGRSGPTGNTIYF.

CDR3 residues: CASSLGAWNNEKLFF. In DNA form, the CDR3 reads TGTGCCAGCAGCTTAGGGGCCTGGAATAATGAAAAACTGTTTTTT. This chain connects TRBV7-8 to TRBJ1-4; D ambiguous. Germline V gives CDR1 SGHVS, CDR2 FQNEAQ. CDR3 length: 15 amino acids. Trimming shortened V by 1 base and J by 4 bases, and 10 bases separated the two germline ends.

The chain has TRBV15 and TRBJ1-1; D ambiguous. Looked up from germline, CDR1 is LNHNV and CDR2 is YYDKDF (reference sequence). The CDR3 is 17 residues long. Trimming stripped 0 bases from V and 6 bases from J, with 20 bases between. CDR3 region: CATSRDPPGLGTAEAFF. The CDR3 DNA sequence: TGTGCCACCAGCAGAGATCCCCCGGGCCTGGGAACGGCTGAAGCTTTCTTT.